This TCR beta chain came from a study of blood T cell repertoires in COVID-19. Study-level background: T cells, B-cell-depleted T cells, or PBMCs supplied cDNA or gDNA.

Clinical histories supplied by participants themselves formed the basis of cohort assignment. Original analysis: Researchers report that nucleated cell counts were estimated from reference gene primer amplification. TCRdb's table, derived via immunoSEQ multiplex PCR, lists solely in-frame clones and lacks some. V and J calls and clone size are given by that table; D and trimming were obtained from the DNA. The table includes hundreds of thousands of clones, approximately 87% detected once. The sequence derives from a woman between 45 and 65 years old in a cohort exposed to, infected with or recovered from COVID-19 (not recorded which). The sequencing sample was made of PBMCs or T cells enriched from blood (not recorded which).

The CDR3 loop reads CASSTTGPDTQYF. CDR3 bases: TGTGCCAGCAGCACTACAGGGCCAGATACGCAGTATTTT. The genes are TRBV7-3 and TRBJ2-3; D perhaps matches TRBD1 (6 bases). The CDR3 has 13 amino acids. Trimming took 5 bases from V and 4 from J, leaving 10 bases between them. Germline V gene sequence: CDR1 SGHTA, CDR2 FQGTGA.